A single sample is the source of the 17 T cell receptor beta chains below, sequenced in a study of post-analysis software for immune sequencing data. Overall study results and limits: Among five TRBV segments more frequent in patients than controls were TRBV5-6, TRBV5-1 and TRBV20-1.

These receptors lack a known antigen. TCR beta cDNA libraries included unique molecular identifiers. Via MiXCR, TCRdb re-called the PCR reads, giving one row per CDR3 protein. The profile shows about 500,000 distinct CDR3 sequences, under 55% of them singletons. The sequencing input was blood. The receptors originated from a girl aged 5-17 years with multiple sclerosis.

The V gene is TRBV4-2, the J gene TRBJ2-3; 8 bases match TRBD2. V lost 4 bases, J lost 4 bases, and 16 bases stayed unmatched. CDR3 length equals 18 residues. From germline, CDR1 is LGHNA and CDR2 YNFKEQ. The CDR3 sequence: CASSLSPTGTGGADTQYF. As DNA, the CDR3 is TGTGCCAGCAGCCTCTCCCCCACCGGGACCGGGGGGGCAGATACGCAGTATTTT.

For the CDR3, the DNA is TGCAGTGCTACCAGGGGTTTGGGAGAGCAGTTCTTC. Translated: CSATRGLGEQFF. The rearrangement joins TRBV20-1 to TRBJ2-1; weak D call: TRBD1 (6 bases). Per the germline V gene, CDR1 is DFQATT and CDR2 is SNEGSKA (reference sequence). This CDR3 has 12 amino acids. Trimming removed 4 bases at V and 10 bases at J, with 14 bases between.

CDR3 region: CASRTRGNYGYTF. The CDR3 coding sequence is TGTGCCAGCAGGACTAGGGGAAACTATGGCTACACCTTC. The chain recombines TRBV12-3 or TRBV12-4 with TRBJ1-2; TRBD1 is a possible D gene (5 bases). The length of the CDR3 is 13 residues. Trimming cost V 6 bases and J 2 bases, with 10 bases left between them.

Worth noting for this clonotype: One end of the junction fails to match germline, which may point to a read error. The rearrangement uses TRBV4-1 and TRBJ2-7; 9 bases fit TRBD1. Germline V gives CDR1 MGHRA, CDR2 YSYEKL. The CDR3 loop spans 17 amino acids. The CDR3 is CTSSQEGTGRYSYEQYF. DNA for the CDR3: TGCACCAGCAGCCAAGAAGGGACAGGGCGATATTCCTACGAGCAGTACTTC.

The rearrangement links TRBV20-1 to TRBJ2-3; D may be TRBD2 (5 bases). Trimming left V 3 bases short and J 2 bases short, with 18 bases between. Germline CDR1 and CDR2: DFQATT and SNEGSKA (reference sequence). This CDR3 has 16 amino acids. The CDR3, as DNA: TGCAGTGCTAGGTCGGTACGGGATTGGGTCACAGATACGCAGTATTTT. It translates to CSARSVRDWVTDTQYF.

The rearrangement links TRBV20-1 to TRBJ2-1; maybe TRBD2 (6 bases). This CDR3 is built from 14 residues. V was clipped by 6 bases and J by 8 bases, with 20 bases between them. Germline CDR1 DFQATT, CDR2 SNEGSKA (reference sequence). The CDR3: CSAVDRGNHDEQFF. The CDR3 region has the DNA TGCAGTGCCGTAGACCGCGGGAACCACGATGAGCAGTTCTTC.

This rearrangement joins TRBV12-3 or TRBV12-4 to TRBJ1-2, with 8 nucleotides matching TRBD1. V dropped 2 bases and J dropped 5; count of bases not matched to a gene: 16. The CDR3 runs to 18 residues. CDR3 bases: TGTGCCAGCAGTTTACTCCCCAACCTTAGGACAGGGTTGTATGGCTACACCTTC. This gives the protein CASSLLPNLRTGLYGYTF.

The gene calls are TRBV15 and TRBJ2-7, with TRBD1 as a possible D gene (7 bases). The CDR3 consists of 15 residues. Trimming took 3 bases from V and 1 from J, leaving 13 bases between them. Looked up from germline, CDR1 is LNHNV and CDR2 is YYDKDF (reference sequence). The CDR3 region has the DNA TGTGCCACCAGCAGCCAGGGGGGTGGATCCTACGAGCAGTACTTC. Translated, it gives CATSSQGGGSYEQYF.

This clonotype turned up a few times. This chain connects TRBV20-1 to TRBJ2-1; a weak D match, TRBD2 (6 bases). Germline V gives CDR1 DFQATT, CDR2 SNEGSKA (reference sequence). CDR3 length equals 15 residues. V was trimmed by 5 bases and J by 0 bases, leaving 14 bases between them. The CDR3 DNA reads as TGCAGTGCTGGGACTGGGGGGAGCTCCTACAATGAGCAGTTCTTC. Translated, it gives CSAGTGGSSYNEQFF.

The chain has TRBV5-1 and TRBJ1-3; unclear D gene. The germline V gene encodes CDR1 SGHRS and CDR2 YFSETQ. Trimming took 0 bases from V and 1 from J, leaving 8 bases between them. There are 15 residues in the CDR3. CDR3 sequence (DNA): TGCGCCAGCAGCTTGGAGTGGGGTTCTGGAAACACCATATATTTT. It translates to CASSLEWGSGNTIYF.

The gene calls are TRBV2 and TRBJ2-1; TRBD2 matches at 10 bases. There are 14 residues in the CDR3. J lost 4 bases, V lost 10 bases, and 7 bases had no gene match. CDR1 is SNHLY, CDR2 FYNNEI, per germline. Written as DNA, the CDR3 is TGTGCCAACGCAAGAGCGGGAGGGTACAATGAGCAGTTCTTC. Amino acid sequence: CANARAGGYNEQFF.

The genes are TRBV9 and TRBJ1-2, with TRBD1 matching 7 bases. CDR3 length equals 14 residues. Germline V gene data show CDR1 as SGDLS and CDR2 as YYNGEE. V shed 4 bases, J shed 4 bases, and the junction held 7 bases outside the gene matches. The DNA of the CDR3 is TGTGCCAGCAGCCACCCGGGACAGCTCTATGGCTACACCTTC. Translating gives CASSHPGQLYGYTF.

There are a few counts of this clonotype. The V and J genes are TRBV20-1 and TRBJ2-5, with TRBD2 matching over 15 bases. With 1 base clipped from V and 6 bases from J, the junction kept 15 bases outside the gene matches. Per germline, CDR1 DFQATT and CDR2 SNEGSKA (reference sequence). CDR3 length: 19 amino acids. DNA of the CDR3: TGCAGTGCTAGAGTGGGACTCGGAACCGGGACTAGCGGGAGGAAGACCCAGTACTTC. It codes for CSARVGLGTGTSGRKTQYF.

The chain links TRBV5-1 to TRBJ2-2, with TRBD2 identical over 7 bases. V shed 1 base, J shed 2 bases, and the junction held 5 bases outside the gene matches. This CDR3 has 16 residues. CDR1 is SGHRS, CDR2 YFSETQ, per germline. CDR3 nucleotides: TGCGCCAGCAGCTTGTATTCTAGCGGAAACACCGGGGAGCTGTTTTTT. Amino acids: CASSLYSSGNTGELFF.

The chain is built from TRBV14 and TRBJ2-1, with a tentative D call TRBD1 (6 bases). The V end lost 3 bases, the J end lost 5 bases, and 14 bases lay between the germline ends. The CDR3 runs to 15 residues. Germline values: CDR1 SGHDN, CDR2 FVKESK. The CDR3 sequence: CASSHMGAHNNEQFF. In DNA, the CDR3 is TGTGCCAGCAGCCATATGGGGGCCCATAACAATGAGCAGTTCTTC.

J is TRBJ1-2 and V is TRBV21-1; the DNA was not used to check the table's D call, TRBD1. TRBV21-1 is shown as a pseudogene. The CDR3 contains 15 residues. CDR3 in amino acids: CASSRGQERFYGYTF. The CDR3 bases are TGTGCCAGCAGCCGCGGACAGGAGAGATTCTATGGCTACACCTTC.

This clonotype was seen a handful of times. The chain has TRBV27 and TRBJ2-1; a possible D gene is TRBD2 (6 bases). The V gene's germline CDR1 is MNHEY and CDR2 SMNVEV (reference sequence). The CDR3 spans 14 residues. The V end lost 6 bases, the J end lost 5 bases, and 14 bases lay between the germline ends. CDR3 region: CASSPGVGNNEQFF. CDR3 coding DNA: TGTGCCAGCAGCCCGGGAGTCGGTAACAATGAGCAGTTCTTC.